This T cell receptor beta chain was observed in a study of OX40 agonist ivuxolimab in advanced cancers. Points from the study as a whole: There was clonal expansion of CD4+ and CD8+ blood T cells by week 6 at 0.1 to 3.0 mg/kg.

Assay used: immunoSEQ multiplex PCR; TCRdb lists only in-frame clones, some missing. The repertoire holds 70,000 or so clones, with approximately 89% as singletons. The CDR3 length is 14 residues. Per the germline V gene, CDR1 is WSHSY and CDR2 is SAAADI. J gave up 1 base and V 6 bases, and 5 bases lay outside the gene matches. Comments on this clone: The target antigen is unknown.

The specimen was CD4+ or CD8+ T cells sorted from blood, collected in a trial of the OX40 agonist ivuxolimab. The chain combines TRBV10-2 with TRBJ1-1; TRBD1 aligns across 7 bases. The clonotype comes from an adult with an advanced solid tumor such as melanoma, head and neck, liver or kidney cancer. CDR3 nucleotide sequence: TGCGCCAGCAGAGTAACAGGGGCGAACACTGAAGCTTTCTTT. Residues: CASRVTGANTEAFF.